The TCR beta chain under discussion was sequenced for a study of tumor-infiltrating lymphocytes in primary liver carcinoma. Findings and caveats of the study: In tumor-adjacent and tumor-blood pairs, overlap was lower than in tumor region pairs.

This CDR3 region has 18 residues. Germline V lookup: CDR1 LGHNA, CDR2 YSLEER. Each 20-30 mg portion of unsorted bulk tissue served as the source for co-extraction of RNA and DNA. Samples were taken from five separate regions of every tumor. Whichever tumor sample was examined, it had over 75% viable tumor cells. With respect to this clonotype: No antigen is known for it. At one boundary the junction diverges from the germline segment, which might be a read error.

TCR beta cDNA was reverse-transcribed from about 500 ng of total RNA. The reaction used a constant-region primer and ProtoScript II reverse transcriptase. Three nested multiplex PCR rounds, a slightly modified ARM-PCR, produced the libraries for TCR beta. The opening two PCR rounds, around 10 cycles each, paired TRBV1-TRBV30 forward primers with a C-beta reverse primer. Using its own MiXCR run on the multiplex PCR reads, TCRdb lists one record per CDR3 protein. The table records approximately 45,000 distinct CDR3 sequences, approximately 70% of them present only once. This TCR derives from a man aged 35 to 55 with primary liver carcinoma and hepatitis B virus infection. The source material was liver tumor tissue from sampling region 2. Regarding subset: tumor region T2, inferior pole. The J gene is TRBJ2-2, the V gene TRBV4-3; 10 nucleotides match TRBD1. The CDR3 loop is CARSQYHWTGGYTGELVF. In nucleotides, the CDR3 is TGCGCCAGGAGCCAATATCATTGGACAGGGGGATACACCGGGGAGCTGGTTTTT.